These T cell receptor beta chains were read from a single sample in a study of blood T cell repertoires in COVID-19. Assay used: immunoSEQ multiplex PCR; TCRdb lists only in-frame clones, some missing. Of around 130,000 clones in the sample, 80% to 90% were seen once. Sequenced sample: peripheral blood. Every receptor here comes from a woman aged 45 to 65 with acute or convalescent COVID-19. CDR3s include the opening cysteine and the closing phenylalanine or tryptophan. Fields, in order: clone size, J gene, D gene, V gene, CDR3 protein, CDR3 DNA. A D gene is named only where the DNA matches it firmly. The size of a clone is reported for some rows only, either as once, few or many, or as a class for expanded clones.

>.|TRBJ1-1|.|TRBV6-5
CASSSVENREAFF
TGTGCCAGCAGTTCGGTAGAAAACCGTGAAGCTTTCTTT
>.|TRBJ1-1|.|TRBV3-1/TRBV3-2
CASSPTWTRDTEAFF
TGTGCCAGCAGCCCGACTTGGACAAGAGACACTGAAGCTTTCTTT
>.|TRBJ2-7|.|TRBV5-6
CASSSGMHEQYF
TGTGCCAGCAGCTCAGGGATGCACGAGCAGTACTTC
>.|TRBJ1-6|TRBD1|TRBV30
CAWSVLGGDSPLHF
TGTGCCTGGAGTGTACTAGGGGGCGATTCACCCCTCCACTTT
>.|TRBJ2-3|.|TRBV9
CASTRGEGTDTQYF
TGTGCCAGCACCAGGGGGGAGGGCACAGATACGCAGTATTTT
>.|TRBJ1-5|.|TRBV6-2/TRBV6-3
CASSFQLSNQPQHF
TGTGCCAGCAGTTTCCAACTTAGCAATCAGCCCCAGCATTTT
>.|TRBJ1-2|TRBD1|TRBV7-9
CASRDRGRGMDGYTF
TGTGCCAGCAGAGACAGGGGGCGCGGGATGGATGGCTACACCTTC
>.|TRBJ2-2|TRBD2|TRBV10-3
CAISGPRVAGGTGELFF
TGTGCCATCAGTGGACCCCGAGTAGCGGGAGGCACCGGGGAGCTGTTTTTT
>.|TRBJ1-5|.|TRBV6-1
CASSDSGRTYRGNQPQHF
TGTGCCAGCAGTGATTCAGGGAGGACGTATAGGGGCAATCAGCCCCAGCATTTT
>.|TRBJ2-3|TRBD2|TRBV9
CASSVSSGRADTQYF
TGTGCCAGCAGCGTATCTAGCGGGAGGGCAGATACGCAGTATTTT
>.|TRBJ2-1|TRBD1|TRBV18
CASSPRTGWLNEQFF
TGTGCCAGCTCACCTCGGACAGGGTGGCTCAATGAGCAGTTCTTC
>many|TRBJ2-7|TRBD1|TRBV13
CASSQGQGADEQYF
TGTGCCAGCAGCCAAGGACAGGGGGCGGACGAGCAGTACTTC
>.|TRBJ1-3|.|TRBV5-1
CASSTTLQGSPGNTIYF
TGCGCCAGCAGCACCACTTTGCAGGGGTCCCCTGGAAACACCATATATTTT
>.|TRBJ2-6|.|TRBV11-3
CASSVNTRGANVLTF
TGTGCCAGCAGCGTCAATACCCGGGGGGCCAACGTCCTGACTTTC